Described below is a single TCR beta chain sequence and its context. Its target is not known. V was shortened by 8 bases and J by 1 base, with 11 bases between the two germline ends. This CDR3 has 12 amino acids. CDR1 is DFQATT, CDR2 SNEGSKA, per germline (reference sequence). The data originate from a study of T-cell reconstitution after alpha-beta-depleted transplantation in children. A library of TCRbeta sequences, prepared with unique molecular identifiers, was generated. TCRdb fed the PCR reads into MiXCR, producing one record per CDR3 protein. This table holds hundreds of thousands of distinct CDR3 sequences, 15% to 20% found once. Findings of the study overall: Recipient T cells and thymic progenitors that survived gave rise to the high TCRbeta diversity observed at day 60 in some patients. Roughly two months post-transplant, alpha-beta T cells reportedly originated from several hundred graft clones that had expanded. The authors attributed T-cell counts and diversity one year after transplant mostly to newly produced T cells.

The material sequenced was PBMCs, mostly from graft donor cells, taken 360 days after TCRalphabeta/CD19-depleted stem cell transplant. The TCR originated in a boy under two years old who had a stem cell transplant for Wiskott-Aldrich syndrome, so the T cells may come from the graft donor. This chain uses TRBV20-1 with TRBJ1-1; maybe TRBD1 (5 bases). Here the CDR3 reads CSPGRGNTEAFF. For the CDR3, the DNA is TGCAGTCCGGGACGCGGGAACACTGAAGCTTTCTTT.